These 13 T cell receptor beta chains were sequenced from one sample in a study of T cell repertoires in aging, cancer and after chemotherapy. Peripheral blood genomic DNA, not sorted cells or RNA, was the template. TRB rearrangements spanning V, D and J were amplified using mixed TRB-A/B primers. One entry per CDR3 protein, called by TCRdb with MiXCR from the multiplex PCR reads. The table has about 17,000 distinct CDR3 sequences, about 50% seen once; the top ten hold 10% to 13%. Sequences were obtained from blood. The source of these receptors is a human donor in good health.

CDR3 in DNA: TGTGCCAGCAGTGAAGATCCGGGGGGAGGAGAGACCCAGTACTTC. Translated, it gives CASSEDPGGGETQYF. V is TRBV6-1 and J is TRBJ2-5; 7 bases align to TRBD2. Per germline, CDR1 MNHNS and CDR2 SASEGT. This CDR3 is built from 15 residues. V shed 1 base, J shed 4 bases, and the junction held 6 bases outside the gene matches.

The chain has TRBV19 and TRBJ2-3; no clear D gene. CDR1 is LNHDA, CDR2 SQIVND, per germline (reference sequence). This CDR3 is 13 amino acids long. Trimming stripped 5 bases from V and 2 bases from J, with 8 bases between. The CDR3 spells CASSGPTTDTQYF. The CDR3 nucleotides are TGTGCCAGTAGTGGACCAACCACAGATACGCAGTATTTT.

The V and J genes are TRBV7-4 and TRBJ2-7, with D possibly TRBD2 on 7 matching bases. Germline values: CDR1 SGHVT, CDR2 SQSDAQ. CDR3 length: 16 residues. The V gene lost 8 bases and the J gene lost 2 bases, with 22 bases spanning the gap. The CDR3 protein is CASGGGGHLNPYEQYF. The CDR3 DNA is TGTGCCAGCGGGGGGGGGGGGCACCTGAACCCCTACGAGCAGTACTTC.

The chain joins TRBV27 to TRBJ2-7; 9 bases match TRBD2. Trimming at V came to 4 bases and at J to 3 bases, leaving 7 bases not matched to a gene. There are 15 residues in the CDR3. Germline CDR1 and CDR2: MNHEY and SMNVEV (reference sequence). CDR3 nucleotides: TGTGCCAGCAGTTACGGGCTAGCGGGAAGCTACGAGCAGTACTTC. Protein sequence: CASSYGLAGSYEQYF.

The chain joins TRBV11-1 to TRBJ2-7; 9 bases align to TRBD1. The germline CDR1 and CDR2 sequences are SGHAT and FQDESV (reference sequence). The CDR3 has 16 amino acids. The J segment lost 4 bases and the V segment lost 5 bases, leaving 12 bases of the junction unmatched. This CDR3 reads CASSEKGTGRRYEQYF. Written as DNA, the CDR3 is TGTGCCAGCAGCGAGAAAGGGACAGGGCGAAGGTACGAGCAGTACTTC.

This clonotype was counted a few times. V usage is TRBV12-3 or TRBV12-4 and J usage is TRBJ2-7; D possibly corresponds to TRBD1 (5 bases). This CDR3 has 13 residues. The V end was cut by 6 bases, the J end by 3 bases, with 12 bases between. In DNA, the CDR3 is TGTGCCAGCAGACCCAGACAGAGCTACGAGCAGTACTTC. Residues: CASRPRQSYEQYF.

This clonotype has just a few counts. The chain has TRBV19 and TRBJ2-7; the D gene could be TRBD1 or TRBD2 (5 bases each). The ends were cut back, 8 bases at V and 3 bases at J, with 11 bases in the middle. CDR1 and CDR2 (germline): LNHDA, SQIVND (reference sequence). The CDR3 is made up of 12 amino acids. The CDR3 sequence is CASPGDDYEQYF. In DNA form, the CDR3 reads TGTGCCAGTCCTGGGGACGACTACGAGCAGTACTTC.

The chain links TRBV19 to TRBJ2-1, with 12 bases matching TRBD2. CDR3 size: 13 residues. V trimming: 6 bases; J trimming: 8 bases; junction bases outside the gene matches: 2. From germline, CDR1 is LNHDA and CDR2 SQIVND (reference sequence). This CDR3 reads CASRTSGSYEQFF. The CDR3 DNA is TGTGCCAGTAGGACTAGCGGGAGTTATGAGCAGTTCTTC.

Judged by abundance, this clonotype is medium-sized. The chain carries TRBV29-1 and TRBJ2-3; 12 bases are a match to TRBD1. Germline assignment: CDR1 SQVTM and CDR2 ANQGSEA. After removal of 3 bases from V and 5 bases from J, the junction contained 3 bases not matched to a gene. This CDR3 is built from 14 residues. This CDR3 is CSVDGTGGGDTQYF. In nucleotides, the CDR3 is TGCAGCGTTGACGGGACAGGGGGCGGAGATACGCAGTATTTT.

A note on this clonotype: This may arise from a read error, as a much more abundant clone is one base away. The chain carries TRBV19 and TRBJ1-5, with D unresolved. V was pared by 6 bases and J by 8 bases, with 14 bases between. Looked up from germline, CDR1 is LNHDA and CDR2 is SQIVND (reference sequence). The CDR3 spans 13 residues. This chain's CDR3 is CASSGRSTKPQHF. DNA of the CDR3: TGTGCCAGTAGCGGACGTAGCACAAAGCCCCAGCATTTT.

This clonotype was found a few times. CDR3 sequence: CASMKTHGLEQYF. CDR3 nucleotide sequence: TGTGCCAGCATGAAGACTCACGGGCTCGAGCAGTACTTC. The chain has TRBV6-5 and TRBJ2-7; no clear D gene. Germline V lookup: CDR1 MNHEY, CDR2 SVGAGI. V lost 7 bases to trimming and J lost 6 bases, with 16 bases between them. This CDR3 is 13 amino acids long.

This clonotype is classed as medium-sized (0.01 to 0.1%). The chain couples TRBV19 to TRBJ2-4; perhaps TRBD1 as D (6 bases). This CDR3 contains 13 residues. Per the germline V gene, CDR1 is LNHDA and CDR2 is SQIVND (reference sequence). Between the trimmed V and J ends, which lost 8 bases and 3 bases, there was a span of 11 bases. The DNA for the CDR3 is TGTGCCAGTGAAACAGGGAACAAAAACATTCAGTACTTC. It translates to CASETGNKNIQYF.

V is TRBV6-5 and J is TRBJ2-5; tentatively, D is TRBD1 (5 bases). The CDR3 has 12 amino acids. Germline V gives CDR1 MNHEY, CDR2 SVGAGI. The V and J ends lost 6 bases and 2 bases respectively, with 7 bases between them. In DNA, the CDR3 is TGTGCCAGCAGACAGGCTCAAGAGACCCAGTACTTC. Its protein is CASRQAQETQYF.